The TCR beta chain under discussion was sequenced for a study of shared T cell receptors in the human thymus. V trimming: 1 base; J trimming: 2 bases; junction bases outside the gene matches: 15. The CDR3 loop spans 19 amino acids. Germline V gives CDR1 SGDLS, CDR2 YYNGEE. TCRdb keeps only in-frame clones here, not all; method: immunoSEQ multiplex PCR. The sample includes 700,000 or so clones, 70% to 90% of them seen just once. This sample was also put to use in a study of human thymus T cells. That paper adds: It was from resections taken during corrective heart surgery that the thymus tissue came. Apparent bias marked the V and J gene usage of thymic and blood repertoires. Related work showed strongly overlapping thymic repertoires across unrelated individuals.

Sequenced material: thymocytes. This TCR came from a girl under three years old with a congenital heart defect. The chain couples TRBV9 to TRBJ2-7; 10 nucleotides match TRBD2. The DNA for the CDR3 is TGTGCCAGCAGCGTAAACCCCACTAGCGGGGACCAACCACCCTACGAGCAGTACTTC. Amino acids: CASSVNPTSGDQPPYEQYF.